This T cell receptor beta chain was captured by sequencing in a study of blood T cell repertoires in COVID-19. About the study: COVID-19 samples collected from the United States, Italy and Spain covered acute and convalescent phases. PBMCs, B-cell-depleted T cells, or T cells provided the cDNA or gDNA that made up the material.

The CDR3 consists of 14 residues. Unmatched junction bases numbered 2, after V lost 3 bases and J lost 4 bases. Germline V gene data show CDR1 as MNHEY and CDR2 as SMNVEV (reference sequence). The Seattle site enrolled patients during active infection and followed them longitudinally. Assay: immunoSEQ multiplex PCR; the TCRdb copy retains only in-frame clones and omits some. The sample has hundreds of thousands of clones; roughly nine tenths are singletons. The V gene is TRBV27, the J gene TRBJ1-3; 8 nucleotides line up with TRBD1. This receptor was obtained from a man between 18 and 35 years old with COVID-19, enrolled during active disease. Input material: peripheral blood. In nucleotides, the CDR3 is TGTGCCAGCAGTTTCAGGGGGCCCGGAAACACCATATATTTT. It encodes CASSFRGPGNTIYF.